This T cell receptor beta chain stems from a study of OX40 agonist ivuxolimab in advanced cancers. Study outcomes and limitations: Antigens targeted by the expanded peripheral T cells were not determined.

Note on this clone: The antigen remains unidentified.

Repertoires were generated with immunoSEQ multiplex PCR, while TCRdb's copy carries only in-frame clones and drops some. This sample carries 59,000 or so clones, approximately 80% of them seen once, and the ten largest clones take more than 3.5%. The CDR3 is 14 residues long. Germline V gene data show CDR1 as GTSNPN and CDR2 as SVGIG (reference sequence). V lost 1 base and J lost 2, with 11 bases in between. Blood samples were obtained at baseline, cycle 4 day 1, and cycle 7 day 1. The starting material was CD4+ or CD8+ T cells sorted from blood, obtained in a trial of the OX40 agonist ivuxolimab. The receptor was isolated from an adult with an advanced solid tumor such as melanoma, head and neck, liver or kidney cancer. V and J are TRBV30 and TRBJ2-5; D is ambiguous. CDR3 DNA: TGTGCCTGGAGTGAGAGGCAGAATCAAGAGACCCAGTACTTC. The encoded protein is CAWSERQNQETQYF.